Shown below are 25 T cell receptor beta chains from a single sample sequenced in a study of siplizumab effects on memory and regulatory T cells. This table comes from immunoSEQ multiplex PCR, and its TCRdb copy is limited to in-frame clones, with some not included. This table has fewer than 100,000 clones, approximately 93% appearing once. The sequenced material came from non-Treg CD4+ T cells sorted from blood. All receptors come from a human donor in good health.

J is TRBJ2-3 and V is TRBV14; D gene uncertain. Germline V gene data show CDR1 as SGHDN and CDR2 as FVKESK. CDR3 length equals 12 residues. Trimming shortened V by 4 bases and J by 6 bases, and 8 bases separated the two germline ends. The CDR3 DNA reads as TGTGCCAGCAGCCTAAACTCGGATACGCAGTATTTT. Translated, it gives CASSLNSDTQYF.

V and J are TRBV29-1 and TRBJ1-2, with D hard to call. Germline CDR1 reads SQVTM; CDR2 reads ANQGSEA. The length of the CDR3 is 11 residues. The germline V and J ends were trimmed by 7 bases and 2 bases, with 8 bases remaining between them. The CDR3 DNA is TGCAGCGCCGTCGGAAACTATGGCTACACCTTC. Its translation: CSAVGNYGYTF.

The V gene is TRBV4-3, the J gene TRBJ1-2, with TRBD1 as a possible D gene (5 bases). CDR1 is LGHNA, CDR2 YSLEER, per germline. V was pared by 4 bases and J by 8 bases, with 14 bases between. This CDR3 has 13 residues. In DNA form, the CDR3 reads TGCGCCAGCAGCCCCTCCAGGGACCGAGGCTACACCTTC. Residues: CASSPSRDRGYTF.

The CDR3 reads CASGGISSTDTQYF. DNA of the CDR3: TGTGCTAGTGGCGGGATATCTAGCACAGATACGCAGTATTTT. The J gene is TRBJ2-3, the V gene TRBV12-5, with D possibly TRBD2 on 5 matching bases. The V gene lost 6 bases and the J gene lost 0 bases, with 10 bases spanning the gap. This CDR3 is 14 amino acids long. Germline CDR1 is LGHNT and CDR2 is FRNRAP.

The rearrangement links TRBV5-4 to TRBJ2-2; the D gene is possibly TRBD2 (6 bases). Trimming pared 4 bases from V and 5 bases from J, leaving 18 bases between. The germline gives CDR1 SGHNT, CDR2 YYREEE (reference sequence). The CDR3 has 16 amino acids. CDR3 sequence reads: CASSPLTEGRTGELFF. The CDR3 nucleotides are TGTGCCAGCAGCCCTCTTACGGAGGGGCGGACCGGGGAGCTGTTTTTT.

The rearrangement links TRBV5-1 to TRBJ2-3, with D hard to call. In germline, CDR1 is SGHRS, CDR2 YFSETQ. The V gene lost 6 bases and the J gene lost 0 bases, with 11 bases spanning the gap. The CDR3 runs to 14 residues. CDR3 sequence reads: CASKPAASTDTQYF. The CDR3 nucleotides read TGCGCCAGCAAGCCAGCCGCTAGCACAGATACGCAGTATTTT. The variable domain in full, completed from reference TRBV5-1 and TRBJ2-3, reads KAGVTQTPRYLIKTRGQQVTLSCSPISGHRSVSWYQQTPGQGLQFLFEYFSETQRNKGNFPGRFSGRQFSNSRSEMNVSTLELGDSALYLCASKPAASTDTQYFGPGTRLTVL.

The chain joins TRBV5-1 to TRBJ2-2; 8 bases match TRBD1. Germline V CDR1 and CDR2: SGHRS, YFSETQ. This CDR3 region has 16 residues. Losses at the gene ends were 2 bases for V and 0 bases for J; bases not matched to a gene: 3. The CDR3 DNA follows: TGCGCCAGCAGCTTCCAGGGGGCCTCGAACACCGGGGAGCTGTTTTTT. Protein: CASSFQGASNTGELFF.

The chain carries TRBV7-3 and TRBJ1-2, with TRBD1 as a possible D gene (6 bases). V was shortened by 5 bases and J by 6 bases, with 16 bases between the two germline ends. In germline, CDR1 is SGHTA, CDR2 FQGTGA. CDR3 length: 14 residues. DNA of the CDR3: TGTGCCAGCAGCCAGGGGTTTCAGGGCGATGGCTACACCTTC. Amino acid sequence: CASSQGFQGDGYTF.

This chain uses TRBV15 with TRBJ2-7; 7 nucleotides line up with TRBD1. Per germline, CDR1 LNHNV and CDR2 YYDKDF (reference sequence). Trimming cost V 2 bases and J 5 bases; bases outside gene matches: 9. The CDR3 totals 15 residues. CDR3 sequence (DNA): TGTGCCACCAGCAGATACAACAGGGGAAGGGACGAGCAGTACTTC. Encoded protein: CATSRYNRGRDEQYF.

The rearrangement joins TRBV9 to TRBJ2-5; either TRBD1 or TRBD2 may supply D (6 bases each). The CDR3 has 17 residues. V gave up 0 bases and J gave up 2 bases, with 17 bases separating them. Germline lookup yields CDR1 SGDLS and CDR2 YYNGEE. This CDR3 is CASSVGGGGIRQETQYF. The CDR3 bases are TGTGCCAGCAGCGTAGGAGGAGGGGGTATACGGCAAGAGACCCAGTACTTC.

The V gene is TRBV29-1, the J gene TRBJ1-2; D may be TRBD1 (6 bases). This CDR3 has 15 amino acids. CDR1 and CDR2 (germline): SQVTM, ANQGSEA. V shed 7 bases and J shed 4 bases, with 22 bases lying between them. CDR3 bases: TGCAGCGCAGGGGACATACAGGGACCTCTCTATGGCTACACCTTC. As protein: CSAGDIQGPLYGYTF.

The sample holds a few counts of this clone. CDR3 in amino acids: CASIGYNEQFF. The CDR3 DNA reads TGTGCCAGTATCGGCTACAATGAGCAGTTCTTC. This rearrangement joins TRBV19 to TRBJ2-1; no clear D gene. Germline lookup yields CDR1 LNHDA and CDR2 SQIVND (reference sequence). V was trimmed by 7 bases and J by 3 bases, leaving 4 bases between them. The CDR3 has 11 amino acids.

The chain joins TRBV10-3 to TRBJ2-3; 8 nucleotides line up with TRBD2. The J segment lost 2 bases and the V segment lost 6 bases, leaving 10 bases of the junction unmatched. Germline V gene sequence: CDR1 ENHRY, CDR2 SYGVKD. The length of the CDR3 is 16 residues. CDR3 sequence reads: CAIRAIAGKYTDTQYF. CDR3 bases: TGTGCCATCAGAGCTATAGCGGGGAAATACACAGATACGCAGTATTTT.

This chain links TRBV5-1 with TRBJ1-2; 7 bases fit TRBD1. Trimming cost V 0 bases and J 3 bases; bases outside gene matches: 2. Germline loops: CDR1 SGHRS, CDR2 YFSETQ. The CDR3 is made up of 14 amino acids. CDR3 region: CASSLDRGDYGYTF. The DNA for the CDR3 is TGCGCCAGCAGCTTGGACAGGGGAGACTATGGCTACACCTTC.

This chain connects TRBV2 to TRBJ2-5; perhaps TRBD2 as D (5 bases). This CDR3 contains 16 residues. The V end was cut by 0 bases, the J end by 2 bases, with 13 bases between. Germline CDR1 reads SNHLY; CDR2 reads FYNNEI. The CDR3 nucleotides read TGTGCCAGCAGTGAAGCGCTGCTAGCTCTTCAAGAGACCCAGTACTTC. This encodes CASSEALLALQETQYF. Variable domain in full (rest from reference TRBV2 and TRBJ2-5): EPEVTQTPSHQVTQMGQEVILRCVPISNHLYFYWYRQILGQKVEFLVSFYNNEISEKSEIFDDQFSVERPDGSNFTLKIRSTKLEDSAMYFCASSEALLALQETQYFGPGTRLLVL.

The V gene is TRBV27, the J gene TRBJ2-5; no reliable D call. Germline CDR1 is MNHEY and CDR2 is SMNVEV (reference sequence). Trimming removed 6 bases from V and 4 bases from J, with 15 bases in between. The CDR3 covers 14 residues. CDR3 coding DNA: TGTGCCAGCAGCAACCTCCGGGTCAGAGAGACCCAGTACTTC. This encodes CASSNLRVRETQYF.

The chain has TRBV30 and TRBJ1-2; D remains unclear. The CDR3 totals 13 residues. Germline CDR1 is GTSNPN and CDR2 is SVGIG (reference sequence). Trimming left V 3 bases short and J 7 bases short, with 15 bases between. CDR3: CAWRGPPAGGYTF. CDR3 nucleotides: TGTGCCTGGAGAGGGCCCCCAGCGGGTGGCTACACCTTC.

This rearrangement joins TRBV10-3 to TRBJ2-1; TRBD1 matches 10 bases. This CDR3 has 16 amino acids. Germline-derived CDR1 and CDR2 are ENHRY and SYGVKD. J gave up 8 bases and V 10 bases, and 17 bases lay outside the gene matches. In DNA, the CDR3 is TGTGCCACCTTGTCCCGGGACAGGGGAAGGGGGGATGAGCAGTTCTTC. It specifies CATLSRDRGRGDEQFF.

This clone was seen a single time. This chain links TRBV7-2 with TRBJ2-1, with D uncertain. The length of the CDR3 is 12 residues. CDR1 and CDR2 from the germline V gene are SGHTA and FQGNSA. The germline V and J ends were trimmed by 2 bases and 7 bases, with 6 bases remaining between them. The CDR3 DNA sequence: TGTGCCAGCAGCTTATTTGGGAATGAGCAGTTCTTC. Translating gives CASSLFGNEQFF.

This chain uses TRBV7-8 with TRBJ2-1; D may be TRBD1 (6 bases). CDR3 size: 15 residues. Germline V gene sequence: CDR1 SGHVS, CDR2 FQNEAQ. V was clipped by 0 bases and J by 1 base, with 7 bases between them. The CDR3 protein is CASSLAQGSYNEQFF. CDR3 sequence (DNA): TGTGCCAGCAGCTTAGCGCAGGGGTCCTACAATGAGCAGTTCTTC.

This chain uses TRBV14 with TRBJ1-2, with D hard to call. V was shortened by 1 base and J by 3 bases, with 18 bases between the two germline ends. This CDR3 spans 17 amino acids. Germline V gives CDR1 SGHDN, CDR2 FVKESK. The CDR3 here is CASSQAGNYGEDYGYTF. The CDR3 region has the DNA TGTGCCAGCAGCCAAGCGGGGAACTACGGTGAGGACTATGGCTACACCTTC.

The genes are TRBV30 and TRBJ2-7; 9 nucleotides line up with TRBD1. Germline CDR1 and CDR2: GTSNPN and SVGIG (reference sequence). The CDR3 contains 14 residues. After removal of 4 bases from V and 4 bases from J, the junction contained 8 bases not matched to a gene. CDR3 DNA: TGTGCCTGGAATACCGGGACAGGGAAGTACGAGCAGTACTTC. It specifies CAWNTGTGKYEQYF. Supplemented by reference TRBV30 and TRBJ2-7, the full variable domain reads SQTIHQWPATLVQPVGSPLSLECTVEGTSNPNLYWYRQAAGRGLQLLFYSVGIGQISSEVPQNLSASRPQDRQFILSSKKLLLSDSGFYLCAWNTGTGKYEQYFGPGTRLTVT.

The chain carries TRBV30 and TRBJ2-7, with TRBD2 matching 7 bases. Germline CDR1 GTSNPN, CDR2 SVGIG (reference sequence). Trimming took 1 base from V and 3 from J; bases not matched to a gene: 3. The CDR3 has 13 residues. The CDR3 loop reads CAWSAGLNYEQYF. CDR3 DNA sequence: TGTGCCTGGAGTGCGGGACTAAACTACGAGCAGTACTTC.

The chain joins TRBV11-3 to TRBJ2-5; 9 bases fit TRBD2. Germline CDR1 SGHNT, CDR2 YENEEA. Losses at the gene ends were 7 bases for V and 9 bases for J; bases not matched to a gene: 9. The CDR3 is made up of 13 amino acids. The CDR3 region is CASTDSGSWSQYF. CDR3 coding DNA: TGTGCCAGCACCGATAGCGGGAGTTGGTCCCAGTACTTC.

V and J are TRBV27 and TRBJ1-1; D not resolved. Trimming shortened V by 9 bases and J by 5 bases, and 13 bases separated the two germline ends. Germline-derived CDR1 and CDR2 are MNHEY and SMNVEV (reference sequence). The CDR3 contains 12 residues. As DNA, the CDR3 is TGTGCCAGTTCCCGGGTAGGGACTGAAGCTTTCTTT. It is translated as CASSRVGTEAFF.